These 5 T cell receptor beta chains were sequenced from one sample in a study of identical twins (dated by TCRdb to 2016 to 2017). To prepare the library, 5' RACE was applied. For sequencing, an Illumina HiSeq 2000 was employed. Starting from the raw public reads, TCRdb applied fastp trimming at Q25, assembled clones with MiXCR and retained in-frame beta chains. One record per CDR3 amino acid sequence lists the most common genes and DNA. The sample table shows hundreds of thousands of distinct CDR3 sequences, and less than 25% are seen once. In total, the top ten clones hold about 4.5% of the sample. Separately, the same data were catalogued under a study of T cells expressing NK-cell markers.

Sequencing was done on a sample of PBMCs. These receptors all stem from a woman younger than 35 in good health.

The rearrangement links TRBV20-1 to TRBJ2-1; TRBD2 matches at 12 bases. The CDR3 totals 17 residues. The trim removed 1 base at V and 0 bases at J, leaving 4 bases unmatched. The germline gives CDR1 DFQATT, CDR2 SNEGSKA (reference sequence). CDR3 amino acids: CSARGLAGGISYNEQFF. The CDR3 DNA sequence: TGCAGTGCTAGAGGGCTAGCGGGGGGGATCTCCTACAATGAGCAGTTCTTC.

This chain joins TRBV20-1 and TRBJ2-1; possibly TRBD2 for D (6 bases). V lost 3 bases to trimming and J lost 0 bases, with 18 bases between them. Germline V lookup: CDR1 DFQATT, CDR2 SNEGSKA (reference sequence). The CDR3 length is 17 residues. CDR3 bases: TGCAGTGCTAGCTCTAGCGTAAGGGGCCTCTCCTACAATGAGCAGTTCTTC. The encoded protein is CSASSSVRGLSYNEQFF.

V gene TRBV11-2 combines with J gene TRBJ1-1, with 7 positions matching TRBD1. The V gene end was trimmed by 5 bases and the J gene end by 4 bases; junction bases not matched to a gene: 7. The CDR3 covers 14 residues. Germline CDR1 reads SGHAT; CDR2 reads FQNNGV. The CDR3 DNA sequence: TGTGCCAGCAGCACCAGACAGGGCGTCACTGAAGCTTTCTTT. It translates to CASSTRQGVTEAFF. Combining the CDR3 with reference TRBV11-2 and TRBJ1-1 gives the whole variable domain EAGVAQSPRYKIIEKRQSVAFWCNPISGHATLYWYQQILGQGPKLLIQFQNNGVVDDSQLPKDRFSAERLKGVDSTLKIQPAKLEDSAVYLCASSTRQGVTEAFFGQGTRLTVV.

This clonotype came up a few times. The J gene is TRBJ1-1, the V gene TRBV7-8; D remains ambiguous. The V gene lost 1 base and the J gene lost 7 bases, with 13 bases spanning the gap. Germline V gene sequence: CDR1 SGHVS, CDR2 FQNEAQ. CDR3 length equals 14 residues. The DNA of the CDR3 is TGTGCCAGCAGCTTAGATCTGACCACTAATGAAGCTTTCTTT. The encoded protein is CASSLDLTTNEAFF.

The V gene is TRBV5-1, the J gene TRBJ2-3; D call uncertain. Trimming pared 2 bases from V and 3 bases from J, leaving 10 bases between. The CDR3 spans 14 residues. Germline V gene data show CDR1 as SGHRS and CDR2 as YFSETQ. This CDR3 is CASSFPDETDTQYF. Written as DNA, the CDR3 is TGCGCCAGCAGCTTCCCGGATGAAACAGATACGCAGTATTTT.